These T cell receptor beta chains were read from a single sample in a study of blood T cell repertoires in COVID-19. The repertoire was sequenced with immunoSEQ multiplex PCR; TCRdb's copy has only in-frame clones and lacks some. The repertoire consists of about 200,000 clones, with 80% to 90% occurring once and the leading ten covering over 10%. The material sequenced was peripheral blood. Receptor source: a human donor in a cohort sampled during active COVID-19. CDR3s include the opening cysteine and the closing phenylalanine or tryptophan. Fields, in order: clone size, D gene, J gene, V gene, CDR3 protein, CDR3 DNA. A D gene is named only where the DNA matches it firmly. Size values are once, few and many counts, or a class for expanded clones, and some rows have none.

clone_size: .
d_call: TRBD2
j_call: TRBJ2-7
v_call: TRBV27
cdr3_aa: CASSELAGGPYEQYF
cdr3_nt: TGTGCCAGCAGCGAACTAGCGGGAGGCCCCTACGAGCAGTACTTC

clone_size: .
d_call: TRBD2
j_call: TRBJ2-7
v_call: TRBV28
cdr3_aa: CASSQAGADGYEQYF
cdr3_nt: TGTGCCAGCAGTCAAGCGGGAGCCGACGGGTACGAGCAGTACTTC

clone_size: .
d_call: .
j_call: TRBJ1-6
v_call: TRBV12-3/TRBV12-4
cdr3_aa: CASSSGHSPLHF
cdr3_nt: TGTGCCAGCAGTAGCGGGCATTCACCCCTCCACTTT

clone_size: .
d_call: .
j_call: TRBJ2-3
v_call: TRBV2
cdr3_aa: CASSEVGSGTFTDTQYF
cdr3_nt: TGTGCCAGCAGTGAAGTAGGTAGCGGAACCTTCACAGATACGCAGTATTTT

clone_size: .
d_call: .
j_call: TRBJ2-1
v_call: TRBV27
cdr3_aa: CASSSRNPQANEQFF
cdr3_nt: TGTGCCAGCAGTTCCCGGAACCCTCAGGCGAATGAGCAGTTCTTC

clone_size: .
d_call: TRBD1
j_call: TRBJ2-5
v_call: TRBV19
cdr3_aa: CASRNTGTATQETQYF
cdr3_nt: TGTGCCAGTAGGAATACCGGGACAGCGACCCAAGAGACCCAGTACTTC

clone_size: .
d_call: .
j_call: TRBJ1-1
v_call: TRBV11-2
cdr3_aa: CASSLVQGLGSLTEAFF
cdr3_nt: TGTGCCAGCAGCTTAGTTCAGGGGCTGGGGTCGTTGACTGAAGCTTTCTTT

clone_size: .
d_call: TRBD2
j_call: TRBJ2-3
v_call: TRBV7-9
cdr3_aa: CASSLAGSTDTQYF
cdr3_nt: TGTGCCAGCAGTCTAGCGGGAAGCACAGATACGCAGTATTTT

clone_size: .
d_call: .
j_call: TRBJ1-4
v_call: TRBV30
cdr3_aa: CAWSVLSEKLFF
cdr3_nt: TGTGCCTGGAGTGTACTTTCGGAAAAACTGTTTTTT

clone_size: few
d_call: TRBD1
j_call: TRBJ1-2
v_call: TRBV29-1
cdr3_aa: CSVRLAGTGKGYTF
cdr3_nt: TGCAGCGTCCGACTCGCCGGGACAGGGAAAGGCTACACCTTC

clone_size: .
d_call: TRBD2
j_call: TRBJ2-1
v_call: TRBV19
cdr3_aa: CASSPSGRTSYNEQFF
cdr3_nt: TGTGCCAGTAGTCCTAGCGGACGTACCTCCTACAATGAGCAGTTCTTC

clone_size: .
d_call: .
j_call: TRBJ2-6
v_call: TRBV6-5
cdr3_aa: CASSYPGQKGANVLTF
cdr3_nt: TGTGCCAGCAGTTACCCCGGACAGAAGGGGGCCAACGTCCTGACTTTC

clone_size: .
d_call: .
j_call: TRBJ1-1
v_call: TRBV2
cdr3_aa: CASSERGHANTEAFF
cdr3_nt: TGTGCCAGCAGTGAAAGGGGACACGCGAACACTGAAGCTTTCTTT

clone_size: .
d_call: TRBD2
j_call: TRBJ2-5
v_call: TRBV15
cdr3_aa: CATSRDWRGAGGPETQYF
cdr3_nt: TGTGCCACCAGCAGAGATTGGCGGGGAGCGGGAGGACCAGAGACCCAGTACTTC

clone_size: .
d_call: TRBD2
j_call: TRBJ2-1
v_call: TRBV5-1
cdr3_aa: CASSIAGSANEQFF
cdr3_nt: TGCGCCAGCAGCATAGCGGGATCTGCTAATGAGCAGTTCTTC

clone_size: .
d_call: .
j_call: TRBJ2-1
v_call: TRBV19
cdr3_aa: CASSIGPSSYNEQFF
cdr3_nt: TGTGCCAGTAGTATAGGTCCGAGCTCCTACAATGAGCAGTTCTTC

clone_size: .
d_call: TRBD1
j_call: TRBJ2-7
v_call: TRBV10-3
cdr3_aa: CATCQEARTGFWCEQYF
cdr3_nt: TGTGCCACCTGCCAGGAAGCCCGGACAGGATTCTGGTGTGAGCAGTACTTC

clone_size: .
d_call: TRBD1
j_call: TRBJ2-7
v_call: TRBV27
cdr3_aa: CASRLGQNHGEQYF
cdr3_nt: TGTGCCAGCAGGCTGGGACAGAACCACGGGGAGCAGTACTTC